This entry lists 19 T cell receptor beta chains sequenced from one sample in a study of regulatory T cells in long-lasting Graves disease. The time point is: newly diagnosed GD, antithyroid drugs for less than 3 months. Construction of the TCR library relied on RNA isolated from PBMCs. The authors built TCR beta libraries using iRepertoire HTBI primers and Arm-PCR of CDR3 regions. TCRdb re-called the multiplex PCR reads with MiXCR, one entry per CDR3 protein. The sample records 560,000 or so distinct CDR3 sequences, roughly a sixth being singletons. The same sample was also studied in work on T cells in Graves' hyperthyroidism and ophthalmopathy.

The sequenced sample was peripheral blood mononuclear cells (PBMCs), obtained at new diagnosis, from a patient treated with antithyroid drugs. The origin of the receptors is a man between 18 and 35 years old with Graves disease.

This clonotype came up many times. This sequence joins TRBV2 and TRBJ2-7; 8 nucleotides agree with TRBD2. With V trimmed by 7 bases and J by 3 bases, 11 bases remained unmatched. The V gene's germline CDR1 is SNHLY and CDR2 FYNNEI. CDR3 size: 15 residues. The CDR3, as DNA: TGTGCCAGCAAGGGGGGTACTAGCGGTTACTACGAGCAGTACTTC. Protein product: CASKGGTSGYYEQYF.

This clonotype was counted ten times or more. The chain employs TRBV6-2 or TRBV6-3 and TRBJ2-1; D tentatively fits TRBD1 or TRBD2 (5 bases each). Germline-derived CDR1 and CDR2 are MNHEY and SVGEGT. This CDR3 region has 12 residues. V was shortened by 7 bases and J by 4 bases, with 8 bases between the two germline ends. The CDR3 protein is CASMGDYNEQFF. The CDR3 DNA sequence: TGTGCCAGCATGGGGGATTACAATGAGCAGTTCTTC.

This clonotype was counted ten times or more. This rearrangement joins TRBV6-1 to TRBJ2-7, with 10 bases lining up with TRBD2. CDR1 MNHNS and CDR2 SASEGT come from the germline V gene. V shed 4 bases and J 6 bases; nucleotides not matched to a gene: 3. The CDR3 is 13 amino acids. This chain's CDR3 is CASSVVAGGEQYF. The CDR3 bases are TGTGCCAGCAGTGTGGTAGCGGGGGGCGAGCAGTACTTC.

This clonotype was recorded many times. The genes are TRBV28 and TRBJ2-3; perhaps TRBD2 as D (5 bases). The germline V gene has CDR1 MDHEN and CDR2 SYDVKM. This CDR3 region has 14 residues. V shed 3 bases and J shed 0 bases, with 7 bases lying between them. The CDR3 DNA follows: TGTGCCAGCAGTTTTACGGGGAGCACAGATACGCAGTATTTT. Translated, it gives CASSFTGSTDTQYF.

The chain uses TRBV6-5 and TRBJ1-5; D is undetermined. Germline V lookup: CDR1 MNHEY, CDR2 SVGAGI. Trimming cost V 0 bases and J 0 bases, with 12 bases left between them. The CDR3 contains 17 residues. CDR3 residues: CASSYSGSPYSNQPQHF. The CDR3 DNA follows: TGTGCCAGCAGTTACTCCGGTAGTCCATATAGCAATCAGCCCCAGCATTTT.

This clonotype was observed a few times. The rearrangement links TRBV27 to TRBJ1-5; possible D gene TRBD1, 6 bases. This CDR3 has 15 residues. In germline, CDR1 is MNHEY, CDR2 SMNVEV (reference sequence). V lost 8 bases and J 6 bases, leaving 20 bases between the germline ends. CDR3 sequence reads: CASSSLGAGSQPQHF. The DNA of the CDR3 is TGTGCCAGCTCCTCATTGGGGGCTGGCAGTCAGCCCCAGCATTTT.

The chain links TRBV30 to TRBJ2-6; D is uncertain. V dropped 3 bases and J dropped 0 bases, with 12 bases sitting between them. This CDR3 has 16 residues. In germline, CDR1 is GTSNPN, CDR2 SVGIG (reference sequence). This chain's CDR3 is CAWSATVLSGANVLTF. CDR3 nucleotides: TGTGCCTGGAGCGCCACAGTTCTCTCTGGGGCCAACGTCCTGACTTTC.

This chain connects TRBV20-1 to TRBJ2-7; TRBD2 matches at 12 bases. V gave up 4 bases and J gave up 5 bases; unmatched junction bases: 6. In germline, CDR1 is DFQATT, CDR2 SNEGSKA (reference sequence). There are 14 residues in the CDR3. CDR3 amino acids: CSATSGRAGHEQYF. CDR3 sequence (DNA): TGCAGTGCTACTAGCGGGAGGGCCGGCCACGAGCAGTACTTC.

This clonotype has a count of ten or more. The rearrangement joins TRBV30 to TRBJ1-5; TRBD1 might be the D (5 bases). The CDR3 spans 14 residues. Trimming shortened V by 0 bases and J by 4 bases, and 10 bases separated the two germline ends. The germline gives CDR1 GTSNPN, CDR2 SVGIG (reference sequence). The DNA for the CDR3 is TGTGCCTGGAGTGTACCCAGGGCAAATCAGCCCCAGCATTTT. Protein: CAWSVPRANQPQHF.

The sample holds many counts of this clonotype. J is TRBJ1-2 and V is TRBV7-2; D gene ambiguous. The CDR3 length is 13 residues. Deletions cut 5 bases from V and 4 bases from J, with 11 bases between. The germline V gene encodes CDR1 SGHTA and CDR2 FQGNSA. The CDR3 DNA follows: TGTGCCAGCAGCCCAGCGAAGTTCTATGGCTACACCTTC. Translated, it gives CASSPAKFYGYTF.

With respect to this clonotype: The junction shows a germline mismatch at one end, possibly a read error. CDR3 in amino acids: CASSSRVRGTGELFF. For the CDR3, the DNA is TGTGCCAGCAGCTCCCGAGTTAGGGGCACCGGGGAGCTGTTTTTT. The chain links TRBV5-1 to TRBJ2-2, with TRBD1 as a possible D gene (5 bases). CDR1 and CDR2 (germline): SGHRS, YFSETQ. The CDR3 has 15 amino acids.

This clonotype was counted at least ten times. This rearrangement joins TRBV7-9 to TRBJ2-5; possible D gene TRBD2, 5 bases. CDR3 size: 16 residues. V gave up 0 bases and J gave up 6 bases, with 17 bases separating them. Per the germline V gene, CDR1 is SEHNR and CDR2 is FQNEAQ (reference sequence). In DNA form, the CDR3 reads TGTGCCAGCAGCTTAGCGACCGGGCTAGCAGGAAAGACCCAGTACTTC. This gives the protein CASSLATGLAGKTQYF.

This clonotype appeared a few times. The chain links TRBV28 to TRBJ1-1; no clear D gene. The germline V gene has CDR1 MDHEN and CDR2 SYDVKM. Trimming removed 2 bases from V and 4 bases from J, with 14 bases in between. The CDR3 has 15 residues. Here the CDR3 DNA reads TGTGCCAGCAGTTTAGCAAGGGAAGTGGGCACTGAAGCTTTCTTT. Amino acids: CASSLAREVGTEAFF. The whole variable domain, remainder taken from reference TRBV28 and TRBJ1-1, is DVKVTQSSRYLVKRTGEKVFLECVQDMDHENMFWYRQDPGLGLRLIYFSYDVKMKEKGDIPEGYSVSREKKERFSLILESASTNQTSMYLCASSLAREVGTEAFFGQGTRLTVV.

J is TRBJ2-7 and V is TRBV19; D is unclear. The CDR3 has 14 amino acids. Germline lookup yields CDR1 LNHDA and CDR2 SQIVND (reference sequence). V shed 4 bases and J shed 2 bases, with 12 bases lying between them. CDR3 sequence reads: CASSNSGRAYEQYF. CDR3 coding DNA: TGTGCCAGTAGTAATTCTGGCAGAGCCTACGAGCAGTACTTC.

To note about this clonotype: This may come from a read error, since a much larger clone is one base off. The V and J genes are TRBV6-5 and TRBJ2-7, with a tentative D call TRBD1 (6 bases). The CDR3 consists of 13 residues. V shed 2 bases and J shed 3 bases, with 8 bases lying between them. Germline-derived CDR1 and CDR2 are MNHEY and SVGAGI. The CDR3 is CASSYRDNYEQYF. CDR3 DNA: TGTGCCAGCAGTTACCGGGACAACTACGAGCAGTACTTC.

The chain has TRBV6-9 and TRBJ1-4; D is undetermined. Germline CDR1 and CDR2: MNHGY and SVAAGI. The germline V and J ends were trimmed by 3 bases and 2 bases, with 16 bases remaining between them. CDR3 length: 17 amino acids. Written as DNA, the CDR3 is TGTGCCAGCAGTTACTCGAACAGCCGGATGACTAATGAAAAACTGTTTTTT. This encodes CASSYSNSRMTNEKLFF.

In its sample, this clonotype was seen once. A read error may explain this, as a much larger clone is one base away. V is TRBV27 and J is TRBJ1-1; D possibly corresponds to TRBD1 (5 bases). Per germline, CDR1 MNHEY and CDR2 SMNVEV (reference sequence). The CDR3 extends over 14 amino acids. With 3 bases removed from V and 9 bases from J, the gap between germline ends came to 17 bases. CDR3 loop: CASSLSRVTTKAFF. The CDR3 DNA reads TGTGCCAGCAGTTTGAGCAGGGTAACTACTAAAGCTTTCTTT.

This clonotype was counted ten times or more. The chain has TRBV2 and TRBJ1-1, with D maybe TRBD1 (6 bases). Germline V gene lookup returns CDR1 SNHLY and CDR2 FYNNEI. The CDR3 has 17 residues. With 3 bases removed from V and 0 bases from J, the gap between germline ends came to 17 bases. CDR3 in DNA: TGTGCCAGCAGTGATCTTGCGGGTGGGGGCCTGAACACTGAAGCTTTCTTT. This sequence encodes CASSDLAGGGLNTEAFF. Based on the CDR3 plus reference TRBV2 and TRBJ1-1, the full variable domain is EPEVTQTPSHQVTQMGQEVILRCVPISNHLYFYWYRQILGQKVEFLVSFYNNEISEKSEIFDDQFSVERPDGSNFTLKIRSTKLEDSAMYFCASSDLAGGGLNTEAFFGQGTRLTVV.

The genes are TRBV6-5 and TRBJ2-3, with 8 bases identical to TRBD2. The germline V gene has CDR1 MNHEY and CDR2 SVGAGI. V was pared by 3 bases and J by 6 bases, with 14 bases of the junction left unmatched. The CDR3 is 17 amino acids. The CDR3 sequence is CASSYTLAGPTPDTQYF. The DNA of the CDR3 is TGTGCCAGCAGTTATACGTTAGCGGGACCCACCCCGGATACGCAGTATTTT.